This TCR beta chain was obtained from a study of tumor-infiltrating lymphocytes in localized non-small cell lung cancer. Background on the study: Some samples were collected after neoadjuvant chemotherapy; smokers, never-smokers and several histologies were included.

This clone was counted between two and nine times. Generated by immunoSEQ multiplex PCR, the TCRdb table keeps only in-frame clones and is missing some. The data contain around 9,200 clones, roughly four fifths of them seen just once; the ten biggest clones take up roughly 9.8%. V dropped 4 bases and J dropped 10; count of bases not matched to a gene: 2. From germline, CDR1 is MNHNS and CDR2 SASEGT. The CDR3 is 12 amino acids. This rearrangement joins TRBV6-1 to TRBJ1-1; 11 nucleotides match TRBD1. The sequence was obtained from a human donor with non-small cell lung cancer. Sequenced input: uninvolved lung tissue not adjacent to the tumor. The CDR3 DNA reads as TGTGCCAGCAGTGTGGGGACAGGGGGAGCTTTCTTT. It is translated as CASSVGTGGAFF.